A single sample gave rise to the 5 T cell receptor beta chains below, sequenced in a study of CXCR3-negative and CXCR3-positive naive CD8 T cells. In preparing the TRB cDNA libraries, 5' RACE with UMI labels was used. TCRdb reprocessed the 5' RACE reads and stores each CDR3 protein as one record, lacking DNA. This repertoire includes about 42,000 distinct CDR3 sequences. Specimen: naive CXCR3- CD8+ T cells from blood. The sample's subset: CD45RO-CCR7+CD27+CD95- naive CD8+ T cells lacking CXCR3 (TNR3-). Receptors originate from a human donor in good health. Some clones in this sample may be carry-over from other donors' samples.

This sequence joins TRBV14 and TRBJ2-2. There are 14 residues in the CDR3. Germline lookup yields CDR1 SGHDN and CDR2 FVKESK. CDR3 residues: CASSLVFGTGELFF.

The chain carries TRBV6-5 and TRBJ2-5; TCRdb lists TRBD1, though no DNA is available to test this call. Germline-derived CDR1 and CDR2 are MNHEY and SVGAGI. This CDR3 is built from 14 residues. The CDR3 loop is CASSYSGTVETQYF.

The chain links TRBV28 to TRBJ1-1; TCRdb proposes TRBD1, but this gene call is untestable without DNA. Germline values: CDR1 MDHEN, CDR2 SYDVKM. The CDR3 has 12 amino acids. CDR3 protein: CASAQGQAEAFF.

The chain joins TRBV28 to TRBJ2-1; TCRdb's assignment of TRBD2 cannot be checked, as there is no DNA. The CDR3 is made up of 14 amino acids. The germline V gene encodes CDR1 MDHEN and CDR2 SYDVKM. Here the CDR3 reads CASNQGRGGLEQFF.

V and J are TRBV20-1 and TRBJ1-2; TCRdb names TRBD1, which stays unverified in the absence of DNA. The CDR3 loop spans 13 amino acids. CDR1 is DFQATT and CDR2 is SNEGSKA in the germline V gene (reference sequence). CDR3 amino acids: CSARGGQNYGYTF.